A selection of T cell receptor beta chains follows, all from one sample in a study of blood T cell repertoires in COVID-19. Assay used: immunoSEQ multiplex PCR; TCRdb lists only in-frame clones, some missing. Here the sample spans about 210,000 clones, about 81% being singletons. The sample taken for sequencing was PBMCs or T cells enriched from blood (not recorded which). The source of these receptors is a man aged 35 to 55 who had recovered from COVID-19. CDR3s include the opening cysteine and the closing phenylalanine or tryptophan. The order of the fields is D gene, V gene, clone size, J gene, CDR3 protein, CDR3 DNA. A D gene is named only where the DNA matches it firmly. The size entry is marked missing in some rows and otherwise reads once, few, many or a size class.

D gene: -
V gene: TRBV9
clone size: -
J gene: TRBJ2-7
CDR3 protein: CASSLSVGGAEGEQYF
CDR3 DNA: TGTGCCAGCAGCCTTAGCGTGGGGGGGGCAGAGGGCGAGCAGTACTTC

D gene: -
V gene: TRBV30
clone size: -
J gene: TRBJ2-1
CDR3 protein: CAWSYGSEQFF
CDR3 DNA: TGTGCCTGGAGTTACGGGAGTGAGCAGTTCTTC

D gene: -
V gene: TRBV10-2
clone size: -
J gene: TRBJ1-6
CDR3 protein: CASSEPGGNSPLHF
CDR3 DNA: TGCGCCAGCAGTGAGCCCGGGGGGAATTCACCCCTCCACTTT

D gene: TRBD1
V gene: TRBV19
clone size: -
J gene: TRBJ2-5
CDR3 protein: CASSPGTDQETQYF
CDR3 DNA: TGTGCCAGTAGTCCGGGGACAGACCAAGAGACCCAGTACTTC

D gene: TRBD2
V gene: TRBV7-9
clone size: -
J gene: TRBJ2-1
CDR3 protein: CASSYGLAGGGYEQFF
CDR3 DNA: TGTGCCAGCAGTTACGGACTAGCGGGAGGGGGGTATGAGCAGTTCTTC

D gene: -
V gene: TRBV6-2/TRBV6-3
clone size: few
J gene: TRBJ1-1
CDR3 protein: CASSWGGSEAFF
CDR3 DNA: TGTGCCAGCAGTTGGGGGGGGAGTGAAGCTTTCTTT

D gene: -
V gene: TRBV3-1/TRBV3-2
clone size: -
J gene: TRBJ2-7
CDR3 protein: CASSQVRGAPYEQYF
CDR3 DNA: TGTGCCAGCAGCCAAGTGCGGGGCGCGCCCTACGAGCAGTACTTC

D gene: -
V gene: TRBV3-1/TRBV3-2
clone size: -
J gene: TRBJ2-1
CDR3 protein: CASSRGGAVEQFF
CDR3 DNA: TGTGCCAGCAGCCGGGGAGGAGCGGTTGAGCAGTTCTTC

D gene: -
V gene: TRBV5-1
clone size: few
J gene: TRBJ2-7
CDR3 protein: CASSSAGGRPSEQYF
CDR3 DNA: TGCGCCAGCAGCTCCGCAGGGGGGCGCCCCTCCGAGCAGTACTTC

D gene: -
V gene: TRBV7-8
clone size: -
J gene: TRBJ2-1
CDR3 protein: CASSFPGYNEQFF
CDR3 DNA: TGTGCCAGCAGCTTTCCGGGATACAATGAGCAGTTCTTC

D gene: -
V gene: TRBV3-1/TRBV3-2
clone size: -
J gene: TRBJ1-6
CDR3 protein: CASSQYGKGGGNSPLHF
CDR3 DNA: TGTGCCAGCAGCCAATATGGGAAGGGCGGCGGGAATTCACCCCTCCACTTT

D gene: -
V gene: TRBV11-3
clone size: -
J gene: TRBJ1-1
CDR3 protein: CASSFGGSGAFF
CDR3 DNA: TGTGCCAGCAGCTTCGGGGGTAGTGGCGCTTTCTTT

D gene: -
V gene: TRBV15
clone size: few
J gene: TRBJ2-7
CDR3 protein: CATSRDLDYSYEQYF
CDR3 DNA: TGTGCCACCAGCAGAGATCTCGACTACTCCTACGAGCAGTACTTC

D gene: -
V gene: TRBV4-1
clone size: -
J gene: TRBJ1-2
CDR3 protein: CASSQESGRGGYTF
CDR3 DNA: TGCGCCAGCAGCCAAGAGTCGGGGAGAGGTGGCTACACCTTC

D gene: -
V gene: TRBV5-1
clone size: -
J gene: TRBJ2-1
CDR3 protein: CASSLGQVGYNEQFF
CDR3 DNA: TGCGCCAGCAGCTTGGGACAGGTCGGCTACAATGAGCAGTTCTTC

D gene: TRBD1
V gene: TRBV7-9
clone size: -
J gene: TRBJ1-2
CDR3 protein: CASSPRTGMNYGYTF
CDR3 DNA: TGTGCCAGCAGCCCTCGGACAGGGATGAACTATGGCTACACCTTC

D gene: TRBD1
V gene: TRBV27
clone size: once
J gene: TRBJ1-2
CDR3 protein: CASSSATPGGSRWRYGYTF
CDR3 DNA: TGTGCCAGCAGTTCGGCGACTCCAGGGGGGTCCCGGTGGCGCTATGGCTACACCTTC

D gene: -
V gene: TRBV6-1
clone size: -
J gene: TRBJ1-2
CDR3 protein: CASSEDMAYGYTF
CDR3 DNA: TGTGCCAGCAGTGAAGACATGGCCTATGGCTACACCTTC

D gene: -
V gene: TRBV3-1/TRBV3-2
clone size: -
J gene: TRBJ1-1
CDR3 protein: CASSQTTVEAFF
CDR3 DNA: TGTGCCAGCAGCCAGACGACAGTTGAAGCTTTCTTT

D gene: -
V gene: TRBV6-1
clone size: -
J gene: TRBJ2-3
CDR3 protein: CASSEQRLNTQYF
CDR3 DNA: TGTGCCAGCAGTGAACAGCGCCTCAATACGCAGTATTTT

D gene: TRBD1
V gene: TRBV3-1/TRBV3-2
clone size: many
J gene: TRBJ1-1
CDR3 protein: CASSLDQGGNTEAFF
CDR3 DNA: TGTGCCAGCAGCCTCGACCAGGGGGGCAATACTGAAGCTTTCTTT

D gene: -
V gene: TRBV2
clone size: -
J gene: TRBJ1-1
CDR3 protein: CASSMTRGVAFF
CDR3 DNA: TGTGCCAGCAGTATGACCAGGGGAGTAGCTTTCTTT

D gene: TRBD2
V gene: TRBV7-3
clone size: -
J gene: TRBJ2-1
CDR3 protein: CASSLNPSSGSLGEQFF
CDR3 DNA: TGTGCCAGCAGCTTAAACCCCTCTAGCGGGAGCCTGGGTGAGCAGTTCTTC

D gene: TRBD2
V gene: TRBV3-1/TRBV3-2
clone size: -
J gene: TRBJ2-5
CDR3 protein: CASSQELGTNTAETQYF
CDR3 DNA: TGTGCCAGCAGCCAAGAGTTGGGGACTAATACGGCAGAGACCCAGTACTTC

D gene: TRBD2
V gene: TRBV13
clone size: -
J gene: TRBJ2-1
CDR3 protein: CASSPQEAGDEQFF
CDR3 DNA: TGTGCCAGCAGCCCCCAGGAGGCGGGGGATGAGCAGTTCTTC

D gene: TRBD1
V gene: TRBV10-1
clone size: few
J gene: TRBJ2-7
CDR3 protein: CASSERGGSDEQYF
CDR3 DNA: TGCGCCAGCAGTGAGAGAGGGGGCTCGGACGAGCAGTACTTC

D gene: -
V gene: TRBV6-5
clone size: -
J gene: TRBJ1-2
CDR3 protein: CASVFPGLPTGYTF
CDR3 DNA: TGTGCCAGCGTTTTTCCGGGACTGCCGACGGGCTACACCTTC

D gene: -
V gene: TRBV5-1
clone size: -
J gene: TRBJ1-6
CDR3 protein: CASSLGGEGRSPLHF
CDR3 DNA: TGCGCCAGCAGCTTGGGAGGGGAGGGGAGGTCACCCCTCCACTTT